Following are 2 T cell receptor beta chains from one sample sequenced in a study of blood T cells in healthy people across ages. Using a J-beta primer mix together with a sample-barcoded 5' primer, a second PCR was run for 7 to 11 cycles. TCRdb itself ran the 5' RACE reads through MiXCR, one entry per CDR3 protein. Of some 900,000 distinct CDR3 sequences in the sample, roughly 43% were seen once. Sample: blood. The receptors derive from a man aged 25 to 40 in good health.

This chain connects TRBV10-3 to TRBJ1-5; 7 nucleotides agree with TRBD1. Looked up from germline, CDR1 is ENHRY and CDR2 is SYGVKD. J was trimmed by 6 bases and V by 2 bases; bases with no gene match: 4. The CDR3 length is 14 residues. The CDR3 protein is CAISEGQGVQPQHF. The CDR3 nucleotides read TGTGCCATCAGTGAGGGGCAGGGGGTTCAGCCCCAGCATTTT.

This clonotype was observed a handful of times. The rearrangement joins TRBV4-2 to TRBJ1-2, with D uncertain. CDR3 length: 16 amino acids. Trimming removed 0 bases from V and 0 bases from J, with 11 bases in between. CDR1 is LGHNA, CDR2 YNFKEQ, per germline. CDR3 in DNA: TGTGCCAGCAGCCAAGATCTGTTAGGTTCTAACTATGGCTACACCTTC. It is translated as CASSQDLLGSNYGYTF.